One and the same sample provided the 24 T cell receptor beta chains below, sequenced in a study of T cell changes during pregnancy in multiple sclerosis. Repertoires were generated with immunoSEQ multiplex PCR, while TCRdb's copy carries only in-frame clones and drops some. The data show roughly 58,000 clones, roughly 90% seen once. The specimen comprised CD4+ T cells from peripheral blood mononuclear cells, sampled after pregnancy. These receptors were obtained from a female donor in good health, enrolled as a control in a pregnancy study.

This chain uses TRBV4-1 with TRBJ1-2, with D tentatively TRBD1 (6 bases). The CDR3 has 14 residues. Between the trimmed V and J ends, which lost 4 bases and 4 bases, there was a span of 13 bases. Germline-derived CDR1 and CDR2 are MGHRA and YSYEKL. The CDR3 protein is CASSPGTQAYGYTF. The CDR3 DNA reads as TGCGCCAGCAGCCCCGGGACACAGGCCTATGGCTACACCTTC.

A word on this clone: Germline and junction disagree at one end, which may indicate a read error. The chain is built from TRBV6-1 and TRBJ2-4; no reliable D call. In germline, CDR1 is MNHNS, CDR2 SASEGT. The CDR3 runs to 11 residues. The CDR3 here is CASSERLTAVF. The CDR3 DNA is TGTGCCAGCAGTGAAAGACTCACTGCTGTTTTC.

This sequence joins TRBV6-5 and TRBJ2-7; unclear D gene. Germline V CDR1 and CDR2: MNHEY, SVGAGI. The CDR3 has 13 residues. The V and J ends lost 9 bases and 0 bases respectively, with 12 bases between them. The CDR3 DNA reads TGTGCCAGTCGTACTCCGGGCTCCTACGAGCAGTACTTC. This encodes CASRTPGSYEQYF.

The rearrangement links TRBV7-9 to TRBJ2-2; D gene unclear. V was clipped by 1 base and J by 8 bases, with 5 bases between them. The CDR3 is made up of 12 amino acids. CDR1 is SEHNR and CDR2 is FQNEAQ in the germline V gene (reference sequence). CDR3 bases: TGTGCCAGCAGCTTAGAATCTGGGGAGCTGTTTTTT. It yields the protein CASSLESGELFF.

The J gene is TRBJ1-2, the V gene TRBV4-1; the D gene is possibly TRBD1 (5 bases). The ends were cut back, 5 bases at V and 6 bases at J, with 13 bases in the middle. Germline V gene lookup returns CDR1 MGHRA and CDR2 YSYEKL. This CDR3 has 13 amino acids. CDR3 in DNA: TGCGCCAGCAGCAACCAGGGTTTCGATGGCTACACCTTC. Its protein is CASSNQGFDGYTF.

This chain links TRBV11-3 with TRBJ2-7; possible D gene TRBD2, 5 bases. This CDR3 is built from 12 residues. Trimming took 4 bases from V and 7 from J, leaving 11 bases between them. Germline assignment: CDR1 SGHNT and CDR2 YENEEA. CDR3 residues: CASSSTSGEQYF. The CDR3 region has the DNA TGTGCCAGCAGCTCCACGTCGGGAGAGCAGTACTTC.

CDR3 protein: CASSPQGNTNTGELFF. In nucleotides, the CDR3 is TGCGCCAGCAGCCCACAGGGAAACACGAACACCGGGGAGCTGTTTTTT. V is TRBV5-1 and J is TRBJ2-2; D possibly corresponds to TRBD1 (6 bases). The CDR3 is 16 amino acids. Deletions cut 4 bases from V and 0 bases from J, with 13 bases between. Germline V gives CDR1 SGHRS, CDR2 YFSETQ.

The chain carries TRBV15 and TRBJ2-3, with 9 positions matching TRBD2. Germline-derived CDR1 and CDR2 are LNHNV and YYDKDF (reference sequence). After removal of 0 bases from V and 5 bases from J, the junction contained 3 bases not matched to a gene. The CDR3 contains 15 residues. This CDR3 reads CATSRDLAGLDTQYF. The DNA of the CDR3 is TGTGCCACCAGCAGAGATCTAGCGGGGTTAGATACGCAGTATTTT.

The J gene is TRBJ2-7, the V gene TRBV5-1, with TRBD2 as a possible D gene (7 bases). Germline loops: CDR1 SGHRS, CDR2 YFSETQ. Deletions cut 7 bases from V and 1 base from J, with 15 bases between. The CDR3 loop spans 14 amino acids. CDR3 region: CASRGRGGSYEQYF. In nucleotides, the CDR3 is TGCGCCAGCCGGGGCAGGGGAGGGTCCTACGAGCAGTACTTC.

This clone was counted only a few times. The rearrangement joins TRBV28 to TRBJ1-1, with D maybe TRBD1 (5 bases). This CDR3 spans 15 amino acids. The V end was cut by 6 bases, the J end by 3 bases, with 17 bases between. Per germline, CDR1 MDHEN and CDR2 SYDVKM. CDR3: CASRIGGVGDTEAFF. CDR3 in DNA: TGTGCCAGCAGAATCGGAGGGGTTGGCGACACTGAAGCTTTCTTT.

The chain carries TRBV5-5 and TRBJ1-1; D unresolved. V shed 0 bases and J shed 3 bases, with 12 bases lying between them. Germline CDR1 SGHKS, CDR2 YYEKEE (reference sequence). The CDR3 runs 15 residues. The DNA of the CDR3 is TGTGCCAGCAGCTTGGCCGACACCCAGTACACTGAAGCTTTCTTT. Residues: CASSLADTQYTEAFF.

The CDR3 sequence: CATTTGTFDNSQFF. The CDR3 region has the DNA TGTGCCACTACAACAGGGACGTTCGACAATTCGCAGTTCTTC. The chain combines TRBV10-3 with TRBJ2-1; the D gene is possibly TRBD1 (6 bases). V was trimmed by 10 bases and J by 12 bases, leaving 25 bases between them. This CDR3 is built from 14 residues. In germline, CDR1 is ENHRY, CDR2 SYGVKD.

V usage is TRBV7-9 and J usage is TRBJ1-2; TRBD1 matches 8 bases. Unmatched junction bases numbered 6, after V lost 5 bases and J lost 1 base. The CDR3 extends over 15 amino acids. CDR1 and CDR2 from the germline V gene are SEHNR and FQNEAQ (reference sequence). CDR3 nucleotides: TGTGCCAGCAGCCCCATGGGACAGGTTAACTATGGCTACACCTTC. Amino acids: CASSPMGQVNYGYTF.

The chain employs TRBV7-2 and TRBJ1-2; 9 nucleotides match TRBD1. Looked up from germline, CDR1 is SGHTA and CDR2 is FQGNSA. The CDR3 sequence is 14 residues long. After removal of 7 bases from V and 0 bases from J, the junction contained 3 bases not matched to a gene. CDR3 coding DNA: TGTGCCAGCACCCGGACAGGGGCTAACTATGGCTACACCTTC. Translating it yields CASTRTGANYGYTF.

In DNA, the CDR3 is TGTGCCAGCAGCCCACGGTCGAGCGGAAGCTCCTACGAGCAGTACTTC. Translating it yields CASSPRSSGSSYEQYF. The V gene is TRBV7-6, the J gene TRBJ2-7; a possible D gene is TRBD2 (5 bases). Germline V gene lookup returns CDR1 SGHVS and CDR2 FNYEAQ. V was shortened by 5 bases and J by 0 bases, with 17 bases between the two germline ends. The CDR3 loop spans 16 amino acids.

The rearrangement links TRBV5-8 to TRBJ2-4; 12 positions agree with TRBD1. Germline assignment: CDR1 SGHTS and CDR2 YDEGEE. V was clipped by 4 bases and J by 1 base; unmatched bases: 3. The CDR3 loop spans 16 amino acids. DNA of the CDR3: TGTGCCAGCAGCCTCGGGACAGGGGGCGCCAAAAACATTCAGTACTTC. Translating it yields CASSLGTGGAKNIQYF.

This chain joins TRBV10-3 and TRBJ1-1, with TRBD1 identical over 7 bases. CDR3 length equals 15 residues. Per germline, CDR1 ENHRY and CDR2 SYGVKD. V gave up 5 bases and J gave up 1 base; unmatched junction bases: 7. CDR3 protein: CAISSQQGTNTEAFF. The CDR3 DNA sequence: TGTGCCATCAGTAGCCAACAGGGGACGAACACTGAAGCTTTCTTT.

CDR3 protein: CAISEEVSAAYEQYF. As DNA, the CDR3 is TGTGCCATCAGTGAGGAAGTATCTGCGGCCTACGAGCAGTACTTC. The V and J genes are TRBV10-3 and TRBJ2-7; D uncertain. The CDR3 consists of 15 residues. Germline assignment: CDR1 ENHRY and CDR2 SYGVKD. Trimming stripped 2 bases from V and 2 bases from J, with 13 bases between.

The V and J genes are TRBV4-3 and TRBJ1-5; D gene unclear. Trimming removed 4 bases at V and 9 bases at J, with 16 bases between. Germline V gene sequence: CDR1 LGHNA, CDR2 YSLEER. The CDR3 runs 14 residues. CDR3: CASSPWTGAGPQHF. CDR3 coding DNA: TGCGCCAGCAGCCCATGGACCGGCGCGGGGCCCCAGCATTTT.

The V call is TRBV21-1, the J call TRBJ1-2; the table's D gene call, TRBD1, was not cross checked with the DNA. TRBV21-1 is listed as a pseudogene. This CDR3 has 16 residues. CDR3 sequence (DNA): TGTGCCAGCAGCAAAGAGGGAATGACAGTTAACTATGGCTACACCTTC. It translates to CASSKEGMTVNYGYTF.

This clone was recorded once. The CDR3 loop reads CASSPNRDRGEPQHF. The DNA of the CDR3 is TGTGCCAGCTCACCTAATCGGGACAGGGGTGAGCCCCAGCATTTT. The V and J genes are TRBV18 and TRBJ1-5; TRBD1 agrees at 10 bases. The CDR3 consists of 15 residues. Per germline, CDR1 KGHSH and CDR2 LQKENI. V lost 3 bases to trimming and J lost 8 bases; unmatched junction nucleotides: 7.

This chain uses TRBV2 with TRBJ1-4; the D is unclear. V lost 8 bases and J lost 4, with 11 bases in between. The CDR3 is 13 amino acids. Germline V gene sequence: CDR1 SNHLY, CDR2 FYNNEI. Here the CDR3 reads CASSIGDNEKLFF. CDR3 DNA: TGTGCCAGCTCGATCGGGGATAATGAAAAACTGTTTTTT.

The rearrangement uses TRBV4-3 and TRBJ2-2; the D gene is possibly TRBD1 (6 bases). The CDR3 has 17 residues. The germline CDR1 and CDR2 sequences are LGHNA and YSLEER. V lost 1 base to trimming and J lost 0 bases, with 12 bases between them. The CDR3 reads CASSQVYGTTNTGELFF. In DNA form, the CDR3 reads TGCGCCAGCAGCCAAGTTTACGGGACAACGAACACCGGGGAGCTGTTTTTT.

This clone was counted once. The chain combines TRBV5-4 with TRBJ1-2, with D perhaps TRBD1 (6 bases). CDR3 length: 14 residues. V was cut by 4 bases and J by 0 bases, with 10 bases left in between. Germline V lookup: CDR1 SGHNT, CDR2 YYREEE (reference sequence). The CDR3 loop reads CASSSNRANYGYTF. The CDR3, as DNA: TGTGCCAGCAGCAGTAACAGGGCTAACTATGGCTACACCTTC.